A few counts support the clone carrying this T cell receptor beta chain. Its antigen is unknown. These data originate in a study of post-analysis software for immune sequencing data. Points from the study as a whole: TRBV5-6, TRBV5-1 and TRBV20-1 were among roughly 5 TRBV segments more frequent in patients than controls.

Sequencing libraries made from TCR beta cDNA carried unique molecular identifiers. T cells, about 0.95 to 10 million of them, yielded approximately 500,000 cDNA molecules. Via MiXCR, TCRdb re-called the PCR reads, giving one row per CDR3 protein. The sample consists of hundreds of thousands of distinct CDR3 sequences, 53% of them appearing once. Germline values: CDR1 SQVTM, CDR2 ANQGSEA. The CDR3 loop spans 12 amino acids. V gave up 4 bases and J gave up 7 bases, with 14 bases separating them. This TCR was sampled from a girl aged 5-17 years with multiple sclerosis. The V and J genes are TRBV29-1 and TRBJ2-7, with a tentative D call TRBD2 (6 bases). The sample consisted of blood. The CDR3 coding sequence is TGCAGCGTTGTCGCGGGGTTGGATGAGCAGTACTTC. It yields the protein CSVVAGLDEQYF.